What follows is one TCR beta chain and its context. The assay was immunoSEQ multiplex PCR, and TCRdb's table has in-frame clones only and misses some. The repertoire includes 320,000 or so clones, around 90% of them detected once, and about 5.4% sits in the top ten. Treatment here: 15 to 20 received Ad26.COV2.S at low or high dose, single or two shots; about 5 received placebo; per-sample allocation not given. Each sample was drawn 63 days after the first injection (of vaccine or placebo). The vaccine delivered Wuhan-strain SARS-CoV-2 spike through an Ad26 vector. The sample belongs to a study of Ad26.COV2.S vaccination and SARS-CoV-2 variants. Study-level background: Donor was assigned to the Ad26.COV2.S arm of trial COV1001. Ad26.COV2.S shots went into the muscle once or twice, 56 days apart.

Sequencing used peripheral blood, obtained in a trial of Ad26.COV2.S vaccine versus placebo. The source of this sequence is a person aged 18-60 years who received the Ad26.COV2.S COVID-19 vaccine or a placebo.

For the CDR3, the DNA is TGCAGTGCTAGTTGGGGCTCAGGGTTGGGTCAGCCCCAGCATTTT. The encoded protein is CSASWGSGLGQPQHF. V usage is TRBV20-1 and J usage is TRBJ1-5; maybe TRBD1 (5 bases). Germline assignment: CDR1 DFQATT and CDR2 SNEGSKA (reference sequence). The ends were cut back, 3 bases at V and 6 bases at J, with 18 bases in the middle. The CDR3 spans 15 residues.